In this sample, the clone carrying this T cell receptor beta chain turned up many times. Its matching antigen is unknown. This CDR3 is built from 13 residues. Germline V gene lookup returns CDR1 SQVTM and CDR2 ANQGSEA. Trimming removed 3 bases from V and 6 bases from J, with 13 bases in between. These data come from a study of early T cells in non-severe SARS-CoV-2 infection. Study-level background: It was bulk RNA from unsorted whole blood that was sequenced, and the chains were unpaired.

Whole-study results and caveats: Anti-spike CD8 specificities were favored by VDJdb matching, whose results missed private and CD4 specificities.

The protocol attached unique molecular identifiers to individual cDNA molecules. TCRdb re-analysed the 5' RACE reads in MiXCR, keeping a single row per CDR3 protein. Of tens of thousands of distinct CDR3 sequences listed, approximately 12% are singletons. This chain links TRBV29-1 with TRBJ2-3, with a tentative D call TRBD1 (6 bases). This sequence originates from an adult who was a healthcare worker with PCR-confirmed SARS-CoV-2 infection or an uninfected control (not recorded which). Sequencing input: whole blood. CDR3 DNA: TGCAGCGTTGACCCAGGGGCCGGTGATACGCAGTATTTT. This sequence encodes CSVDPGAGDTQYF.